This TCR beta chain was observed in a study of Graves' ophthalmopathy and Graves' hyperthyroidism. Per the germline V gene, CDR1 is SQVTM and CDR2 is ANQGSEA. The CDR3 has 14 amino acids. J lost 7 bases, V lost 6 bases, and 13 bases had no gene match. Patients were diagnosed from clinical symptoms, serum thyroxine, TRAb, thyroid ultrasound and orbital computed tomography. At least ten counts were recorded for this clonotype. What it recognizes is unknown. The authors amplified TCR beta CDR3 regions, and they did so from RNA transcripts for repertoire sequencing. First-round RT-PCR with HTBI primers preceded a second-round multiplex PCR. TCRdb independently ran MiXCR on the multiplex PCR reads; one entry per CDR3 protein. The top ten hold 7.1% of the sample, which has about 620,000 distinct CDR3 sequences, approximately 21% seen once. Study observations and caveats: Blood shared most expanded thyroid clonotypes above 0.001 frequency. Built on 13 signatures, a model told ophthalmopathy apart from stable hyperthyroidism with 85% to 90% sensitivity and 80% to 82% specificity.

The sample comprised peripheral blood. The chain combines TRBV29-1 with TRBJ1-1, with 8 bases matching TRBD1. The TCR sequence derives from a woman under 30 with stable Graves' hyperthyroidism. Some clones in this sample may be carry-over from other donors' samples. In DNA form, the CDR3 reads TGCAGCGTCGGAGGGTCGACAGGGGTCGGTGAAGCTTTCTTT. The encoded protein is CSVGGSTGVGEAFF.